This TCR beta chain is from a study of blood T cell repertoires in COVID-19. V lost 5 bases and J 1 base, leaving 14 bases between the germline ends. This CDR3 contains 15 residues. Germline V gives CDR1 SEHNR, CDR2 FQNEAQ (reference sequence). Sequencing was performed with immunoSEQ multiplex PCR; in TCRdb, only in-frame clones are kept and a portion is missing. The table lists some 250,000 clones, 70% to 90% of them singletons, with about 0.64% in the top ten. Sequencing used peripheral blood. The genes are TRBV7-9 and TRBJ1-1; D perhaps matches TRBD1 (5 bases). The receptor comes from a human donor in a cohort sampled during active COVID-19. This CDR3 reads CASSPRAGPNTEAFF. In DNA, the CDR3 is TGTGCCAGCAGCCCCCGGGCGGGGCCGAACACTGAAGCTTTCTTT.